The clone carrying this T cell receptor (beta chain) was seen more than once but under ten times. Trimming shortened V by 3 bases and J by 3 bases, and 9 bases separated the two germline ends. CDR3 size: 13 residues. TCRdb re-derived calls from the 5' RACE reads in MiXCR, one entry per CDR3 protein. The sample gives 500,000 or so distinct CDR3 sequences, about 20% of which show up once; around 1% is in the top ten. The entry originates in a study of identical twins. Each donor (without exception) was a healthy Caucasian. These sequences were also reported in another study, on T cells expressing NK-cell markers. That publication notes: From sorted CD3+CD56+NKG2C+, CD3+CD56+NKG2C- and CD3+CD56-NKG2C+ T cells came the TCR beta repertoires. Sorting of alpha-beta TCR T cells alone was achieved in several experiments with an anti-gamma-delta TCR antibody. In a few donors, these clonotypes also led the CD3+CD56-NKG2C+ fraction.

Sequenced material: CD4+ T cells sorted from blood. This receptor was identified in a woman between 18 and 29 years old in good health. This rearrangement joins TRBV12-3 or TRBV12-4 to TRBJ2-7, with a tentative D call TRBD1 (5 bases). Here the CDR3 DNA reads TGTGCCAGCAGTTTTGTGGGGCGCTACGAGCAGTACTTC. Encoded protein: CASSFVGRYEQYF.